The 3 T cell receptor beta chains given below trace back to one sample, sequenced in a study of vaccination and CD4 T cells after COVID-19. The treatment here: roughly ten-day PBMC culture with coronavirus spike peptide pools or control peptides (ViraFEST assay). For these TCRs, the target antigens are not known. With the Oncomine TCR Beta short-read assay, DNA from cultured CD4+ T cells was sequenced. Each CDR3 protein is one row after TCRdb ran MiXCR on the PCR reads. The sample has roughly 16,000 distinct CDR3 sequences, approximately 50% seen once. The sample here was cultured CD4+ T cells from blood, taken after SARS-CoV-2 vaccination. The receptors were gathered from a human donor with COVID-19.

CDR3 region: CASSLRGMNTEAFF. The CDR3 DNA reads as TGCGCCAGCAGCTTAAGGGGGATGAACACTGAAGCTTTCTTT. This chain joins TRBV5-1 and TRBJ1-1, with D possibly matching TRBD1 (6 bases). Germline assignment: CDR1 SGHRS and CDR2 YFSETQ. This CDR3 has 14 residues. Trimming left V 2 bases short and J 0 bases short, with 8 bases between.

The V call is TRBV18, the J call TRBJ1-1; 7 positions agree with TRBD1. Germline trimming cut 0 bases from V and 0 bases from J; bases unmatched to any gene: 7. CDR1 is KGHSH and CDR2 is LQKENI in the germline V gene. The CDR3 is 17 amino acids. The CDR3 DNA sequence: TGTGCCAGCTCACCACCTGGCCAGGGGGGGTTGAACACTGAAGCTTTCTTT. This gives the protein CASSPPGQGGLNTEAFF.

This chain's CDR3 is CASSQDRGGTEAFF. In DNA form, the CDR3 reads TGTGCCAGCAGCCAGGATAGGGGAGGAACTGAAGCTTTCTTT. The rearrangement uses TRBV11-2 and TRBJ1-1, with D perhaps TRBD1 (5 bases). Germline CDR1 reads SGHAT; CDR2 reads FQNNGV. The CDR3 has 14 amino acids. V lost 5 bases to trimming and J lost 5 bases, with 15 bases between them.